This TCR beta chain was recovered during a study of T-cell memory formation after mild COVID-19. Study overall: Clustering of TCRs was largely donor specific. Broader study findings: The study found balanced CD4/CD8 in clones contracting day 15 to 85 and a CD4+ lean in later expanders.

TCRdb re-called the 5' RACE reads with MiXCR, one entry per CDR3 protein. This table holds about 440,000 distinct CDR3 sequences, 15% to 20% found once. V was clipped by 3 bases and J by 4 bases; unmatched bases: 5. This CDR3 contains 15 residues. In germline, CDR1 is LGHDT, CDR2 YNNKEL (reference sequence). Turning to this clonotype: What it recognizes is unknown.

This clonotype was obtained from an adult woman who had mild COVID-19 (a few samples of this study predate the infection). Cell type and time point are not known. The sequencing input was PBMCs or a T cell subset sorted from them (not recorded which). The chain recombines TRBV3-1 with TRBJ2-1, with 8 bases lining up with TRBD1. In DNA, the CDR3 is TGTGCCAGCAGCCACGCAGGACAGGGATACAATGAGCAGTTCTTC. Its protein product is CASSHAGQGYNEQFF.